This entry concerns a single T cell receptor (beta chain). This sample was included in a study of OX40 agonist ivuxolimab in advanced cancers. Study-wide background: In this cohort, patients received ivuxolimab, an agonistic anti-OX40 (CD134) antibody.

Assay used: immunoSEQ multiplex PCR; TCRdb lists only in-frame clones, some missing. The sample contains tens of thousands of clones, roughly 81% of which appear only once. Per the germline V gene, CDR1 is SQVTM and CDR2 is ANQGSEA. The J segment lost 5 bases and the V segment lost 6 bases, leaving 6 bases of the junction unmatched. CDR3 size: 14 residues. The V and J genes are TRBV29-1 and TRBJ1-4; TRBD1 aligns across 10 bases. The TCR comes from an adult with an advanced solid tumor such as melanoma, head and neck, liver or kidney cancer. The material was CD4+ or CD8+ T cells sorted from blood, obtained in a trial of the OX40 agonist ivuxolimab. CDR3 in amino acids: CSVRRQGANEKLFF. The CDR3 DNA sequence: TGCAGCGTACGTCGACAGGGGGCGAATGAAAAACTGTTTTTT.